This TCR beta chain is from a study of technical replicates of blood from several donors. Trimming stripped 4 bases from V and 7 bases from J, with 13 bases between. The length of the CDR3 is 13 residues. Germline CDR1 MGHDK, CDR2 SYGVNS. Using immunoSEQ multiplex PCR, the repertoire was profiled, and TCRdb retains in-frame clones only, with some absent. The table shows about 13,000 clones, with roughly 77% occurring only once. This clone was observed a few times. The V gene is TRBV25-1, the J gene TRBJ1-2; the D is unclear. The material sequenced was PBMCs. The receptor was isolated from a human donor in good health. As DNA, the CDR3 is TGTGCCAGCAGTGCTACGGGATTTCTTGGCTACACCTTC. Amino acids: CASSATGFLGYTF.